This T cell receptor (beta chain) was sequenced for a study of cytomegalovirus exposure and HLA in healthy donors. This clone was observed a handful of times. V was pared by 4 bases and J by 6 bases, with 4 bases of the junction left unmatched. Germline lookup yields CDR1 SGHTA and CDR2 FQGTGA. The CDR3 extends over 15 amino acids. The PCR used 60 Vbeta and 13 Jbeta primers. The table came from immunoSEQ multiplex PCR; TCRdb's copy has only in-frame clones and leaves some out. The sample carries over 150,000 clones, approximately 80% recorded once. This sequence originates from a man in his forties in good health and CMV-seronegative. V usage is TRBV7-3 and J usage is TRBJ2-1, with TRBD2 matching over 12 bases. The source material was PBMCs. The CDR3 here is CASSSPGLAGNEQFF. The CDR3 nucleotides read TGTGCCAGCAGCTCGCCGGGACTAGCGGGCAATGAGCAGTTCTTC.